These T cell receptor beta chains were read from a single sample in a study of cytomegalovirus exposure and HLA in healthy donors. Profiled with immunoSEQ multiplex PCR; TCRdb holds only in-frame clones, not every one. The table lists about 77,000 clones. Source material: PBMCs. These receptors were obtained from a man aged 50 to 60 in good health and CMV-seropositive. Both conserved end residues are part of each CDR3. Fields, in order: J gene, D gene, V gene, CDR3 DNA, CDR3 protein. The D gene is left open where the match is weak.

j_call: TRBJ1-2
d_call: .
v_call: TRBV4-2
cdr3_nt: TGTGCCAGCAGCCATGTATCCCGGGACACTAACTATGGCTACACCTTC
cdr3_aa: CASSHVSRDTNYGYTF

j_call: TRBJ1-1
d_call: .
v_call: TRBV5-4
cdr3_nt: TGTGCCAGCACCAATCCGGGGGGGCAGTTGACTGAAGCTTTCTTT
cdr3_aa: CASTNPGGQLTEAFF

j_call: TRBJ2-7
d_call: .
v_call: TRBV4-1
cdr3_nt: TGCGCCAGCAGCCAATACGGACAGAGCTCCTACGAGCAGTACTTC
cdr3_aa: CASSQYGQSSYEQYF

j_call: TRBJ2-2
d_call: .
v_call: TRBV2
cdr3_nt: TGTGCCAGCAGTGGTTCCTACCGGGATCCCACGGACACCGGGGAGCTGTTTTTT
cdr3_aa: CASSGSYRDPTDTGELFF

j_call: TRBJ2-5
d_call: .
v_call: TRBV2
cdr3_nt: TGTGCCAGCAAAGGGAGGCAGACCCAGTACTTC
cdr3_aa: CASKGRQTQYF

j_call: TRBJ2-5
d_call: .
v_call: TRBV15
cdr3_nt: TGTGCCACCAGCAGGGCGGGAGAGACCCAGTACTTC
cdr3_aa: CATSRAGETQYF

j_call: TRBJ1-1
d_call: .
v_call: TRBV19
cdr3_nt: TGTGCCAGTAGTAAAGGCAGGCCGGTCACTGAAGCTTTCTTT
cdr3_aa: CASSKGRPVTEAFF

j_call: TRBJ2-2
d_call: TRBD1
v_call: TRBV5-6
cdr3_nt: TGTGCCAGCAGCCTTCACAGGGGGCAGGGGAACACCGGGGAGCTGTTTTTT
cdr3_aa: CASSLHRGQGNTGELFF

j_call: TRBJ1-1
d_call: .
v_call: TRBV1
cdr3_nt: TGCACCAGCAGCCCAAGAGACAGGGGGGATCCCTACTTTCGGGCTTTCTTT
cdr3_aa: CTSSPRDRGDPYFRAFF

j_call: TRBJ2-3
d_call: .
v_call: TRBV9
cdr3_nt: TGTGCCAGCAGCGTAGATAACAGGGACACAGATACGCAGTATTTT
cdr3_aa: CASSVDNRDTDTQYF

j_call: TRBJ1-2
d_call: TRBD1
v_call: TRBV5-1
cdr3_nt: TGCGCCAGCAGCTTAACAGGGGGCGAGTACTATGGCTACACCTTC
cdr3_aa: CASSLTGGEYYGYTF

j_call: TRBJ2-1
d_call: .
v_call: TRBV11-3
cdr3_nt: TGTGCCAGCAGCTCCGACAATGAGCAGTTCTTC
cdr3_aa: CASSSDNEQFF

j_call: TRBJ2-3
d_call: TRBD2
v_call: TRBV11-3
cdr3_nt: TGTGCCAGCAGCTCCCGGACTAGCGGGGGCACAGATACGCAGTATTTT
cdr3_aa: CASSSRTSGGTDTQYF

j_call: TRBJ1-1
d_call: .
v_call: TRBV18
cdr3_nt: TGTGCCAGCTCACCTCGGACAGATATTAACACTGAAGCTTTCTTT
cdr3_aa: CASSPRTDINTEAFF

j_call: TRBJ1-6
d_call: TRBD1
v_call: TRBV11-2
cdr3_nt: TGTGCCAGCAGCTTATATCAGGGGGAGAATTCACCCCTCCACTTT
cdr3_aa: CASSLYQGENSPLHF

j_call: TRBJ2-1
d_call: .
v_call: TRBV4-1
cdr3_nt: TGCGCCAGCAGCCAAGAGGGGGGGCGCTCCTACAATGAGCAGTTCTTC
cdr3_aa: CASSQEGGRSYNEQFF

j_call: TRBJ1-2
d_call: TRBD1
v_call: TRBV9
cdr3_nt: TGTGCCAGCAGCGTAGGGGACAGGGCTAACTATGGCTACACCTTC
cdr3_aa: CASSVGDRANYGYTF

j_call: TRBJ2-1
d_call: TRBD1
v_call: TRBV29-1
cdr3_nt: TGCAGCGTTCTTCTCGGGACAGGGGTCAATGAGCAGTTCTTC
cdr3_aa: CSVLLGTGVNEQFF

j_call: TRBJ2-5
d_call: TRBD1
v_call: TRBV5-6
cdr3_nt: TGTGCCAGCAGCTATAACAGGGGCCAACAAGAGACCCAGTACTTC
cdr3_aa: CASSYNRGQQETQYF

j_call: TRBJ1-4
d_call: TRBD1
v_call: TRBV7-6
cdr3_nt: TGTGCCAGCAGCCTTGGGACAGCGGATAATGAAAAACTGTTTTTT
cdr3_aa: CASSLGTADNEKLFF

j_call: TRBJ1-1
d_call: .
v_call: TRBV5-1
cdr3_nt: TGCGCCAGCAGCTTGGGGCAGGGAGGTCGAGAAGCTTTCTTT
cdr3_aa: CASSLGQGGREAFF

j_call: TRBJ1-5
d_call: .
v_call: TRBV5-5
cdr3_nt: TGTGCCAGCACCAGGGTGGACAACCTGTTGCCCCAGCATTTT
cdr3_aa: CASTRVDNLLPQHF

j_call: TRBJ2-7
d_call: TRBD2
v_call: TRBV6-9
cdr3_nt: TGTGCCAGCAGTTCCCTGACTAGCGGTTCCTACGAGCAGTACTTC
cdr3_aa: CASSSLTSGSYEQYF

j_call: TRBJ2-1
d_call: TRBD1
v_call: TRBV10-1
cdr3_nt: TGCGCCAGCAGTGGACAGGGAAACGGGGATGAGCAGTTCTTC
cdr3_aa: CASSGQGNGDEQFF

j_call: TRBJ2-5
d_call: .
v_call: TRBV7-2
cdr3_nt: TGTGCCAGCAGCTTAGGCGAGTCCCAAGAGACCCAGTACTTC
cdr3_aa: CASSLGESQETQYF

j_call: TRBJ1-6
d_call: TRBD1
v_call: TRBV29-1
cdr3_nt: TGCAGCGTCGGACAGGGGGCAGGTTCACCCCTCCACTTT
cdr3_aa: CSVGQGAGSPLHF

j_call: TRBJ1-2
d_call: .
v_call: TRBV19
cdr3_nt: TGTGCCAGTAGTATTAGGGGCGTCGAAGGCCATGGCTACACCTTC
cdr3_aa: CASSIRGVEGHGYTF

j_call: TRBJ1-5
d_call: .
v_call: TRBV6-1
cdr3_nt: TGTGCCAGCAGTGAAAGCTTGGGAGGTTTTCAGCCCCAGCATTTT
cdr3_aa: CASSESLGGFQPQHF

j_call: TRBJ2-2
d_call: .
v_call: TRBV6-5
cdr3_nt: TGTGCCAGCAGTTACCGAGGCAGCAACACCGGGGAGCTGTTTTTT
cdr3_aa: CASSYRGSNTGELFF

j_call: TRBJ2-1
d_call: TRBD2
v_call: TRBV5-6
cdr3_nt: TGTGCCAGCAGCTTGGGACTAGCGGGGAACAATGAGCAGTTCTTC
cdr3_aa: CASSLGLAGNNEQFF

j_call: TRBJ1-4
d_call: TRBD1
v_call: TRBV5-1
cdr3_nt: TGCGCCAGCAGCTCAGGGACAGGGAGTGAAAAACTGTTTTTT
cdr3_aa: CASSSGTGSEKLFF

j_call: TRBJ2-1
d_call: .
v_call: TRBV5-1
cdr3_nt: TGCGCCAGCAGCCGGGGGATATCGACCAATGAGCAGTTCTTC
cdr3_aa: CASSRGISTNEQFF

j_call: TRBJ2-7
d_call: TRBD2
v_call: TRBV4-1
cdr3_nt: TGCGCCAGCAGCCCCGCGGGGGGCCACGAGCAGTACTTC
cdr3_aa: CASSPAGGHEQYF

j_call: TRBJ1-5
d_call: TRBD1
v_call: TRBV19
cdr3_nt: TGTGCCAGTAGGACGCCCGGACAGGCGAATCAGCCCCAGCATTTT
cdr3_aa: CASRTPGQANQPQHF

j_call: TRBJ1-2
d_call: .
v_call: TRBV18
cdr3_nt: TGTGCCAGCTCACCGGGGGGAACAGACTATGGCTACACCTTC
cdr3_aa: CASSPGGTDYGYTF

j_call: TRBJ1-1
d_call: TRBD1
v_call: TRBV28
cdr3_nt: TGTGCCAGCAGGACAGAAGGAACAGGGGACACTGAAGCTTTCTTT
cdr3_aa: CASRTEGTGDTEAFF

j_call: TRBJ2-2
d_call: .
v_call: TRBV5-1
cdr3_nt: TGCGCCAGCAGCCCAGGGAATTGGGGGCCGGACACCGGGGAGCTGTTTTTT
cdr3_aa: CASSPGNWGPDTGELFF

j_call: TRBJ1-1
d_call: TRBD1
v_call: TRBV11-3
cdr3_nt: TGTGCCAGCAGCTATGGACAGGGCACTGAAGCTTTCTTT
cdr3_aa: CASSYGQGTEAFF

j_call: TRBJ2-3
d_call: TRBD2
v_call: TRBV5-1
cdr3_nt: TGCGCCAGCAGCGTTGCGGGACTAGCTAGCACAGATACGCAGTATTTT
cdr3_aa: CASSVAGLASTDTQYF

j_call: TRBJ1-4
d_call: .
v_call: TRBV28
cdr3_nt: TGTGCCAGCAGTACCTCACAAGCAACTAATGAAAAACTGTTTTTT
cdr3_aa: CASSTSQATNEKLFF

j_call: TRBJ1-2
d_call: TRBD1
v_call: TRBV10-3
cdr3_nt: TGTGCCATCAGTGACGTTTCAGGACAGGGTATTGGCTACACCTTC
cdr3_aa: CAISDVSGQGIGYTF

j_call: TRBJ1-2
d_call: TRBD1
v_call: TRBV18
cdr3_nt: TGTGCCAGCTCACCACCGGGGGGACAGGGCAGGAGCGGCTACACCTTC
cdr3_aa: CASSPPGGQGRSGYTF

j_call: TRBJ2-5
d_call: TRBD1
v_call: TRBV5-5
cdr3_nt: TGTGCCAGCAGCTTTACGGACAGGGATCAGGAGACCCAGTACTTC
cdr3_aa: CASSFTDRDQETQYF

j_call: TRBJ2-3
d_call: TRBD1
v_call: TRBV27
cdr3_nt: TGTGCCAGCAGTCAAACGCGTCGGGACAGGGAGACATTAGATACGCAGTATTTT
cdr3_aa: CASSQTRRDRETLDTQYF

j_call: TRBJ1-5
d_call: TRBD1
v_call: TRBV19
cdr3_nt: TGTGCCAGTAGGGACCTACAGGGGTTGAGCAATCAGCCCCAGCATTTT
cdr3_aa: CASRDLQGLSNQPQHF

j_call: TRBJ1-2
d_call: TRBD1
v_call: TRBV7-2
cdr3_nt: TGTGCCAGCAGCTTCGGGACAGTGAGCGGCTACACCTTC
cdr3_aa: CASSFGTVSGYTF

j_call: TRBJ1-6
d_call: TRBD1
v_call: TRBV25-1
cdr3_nt: TGTGCCAGCAGTCCCCCCGGGACAGTTTCTTCACCCCTCCACTTT
cdr3_aa: CASSPPGTVSSPLHF

j_call: TRBJ2-7
d_call: .
v_call: TRBV15
cdr3_nt: TGTGCCACCAGCGGGGGAGGGGACAGGCCTTCCTACGAGCAGTACTTC
cdr3_aa: CATSGGGDRPSYEQYF

j_call: TRBJ2-1
d_call: TRBD2
v_call: TRBV5-6
cdr3_nt: TGTGCCAGCAGCTTGGCCGATACCTCGGGGGGGCAGTTCTTC
cdr3_aa: CASSLADTSGGQFF

j_call: TRBJ2-3
d_call: .
v_call: TRBV5-6
cdr3_nt: TGTGCCAGCAGCTTCCGGGACAATAAGGATACGCAGTATTTT
cdr3_aa: CASSFRDNKDTQYF

j_call: TRBJ2-7
d_call: TRBD1
v_call: TRBV12-5
cdr3_nt: TGTGCTAGTGGTTTGGTCCTGGACAGGGACTACGAGCAGTACTTC
cdr3_aa: CASGLVLDRDYEQYF

j_call: TRBJ1-1
d_call: .
v_call: TRBV6-5
cdr3_nt: TGTGCCAGCAGTCTCCTGGGGGGTGGGAACACTGAAGCTTTCTTT
cdr3_aa: CASSLLGGGNTEAFF